This T cell receptor beta chain was identified in a study of regulatory T cells. Findings and caveats of the study: Patient repertoires had restricted TRB V-J pairs and skewed V and J usage, most in Tregs. Shannon entropy was nonsignificantly lower in patient CD8+ T cells than control CD8+ cells.

Autoimmunity was present in every CD3G-deficient patient, worse in two. Patients aged 2 to 39 years had fewer naive and more memory CD4+ and CD8+ T cells. Primers: 52 TRBV forward and 13 TRBJ reverse. Sequencing was performed with immunoSEQ multiplex PCR; in TCRdb, only in-frame clones are kept and a portion is missing. The sample contains just over 20,000 clones, 80% to 95% of which appear only once. Of note for this clone: Its antigen is still unknown.

Germline V gene lookup returns CDR1 SGHAT and CDR2 FQDESV (reference sequence). The CDR3 contains 13 residues. The chain carries TRBV11-1 and TRBJ2-5; D gene ambiguous. The end of the DNA fits TRBJ2-7 better, so the J call may be wrong. The TCR was taken from a child aged 2-15 years with CD3G deficiency. The sequenced sample was CD8+ T cells sorted from blood. CDR3 region: CASSLGSTYEQYF. The CDR3 coding sequence is TGTGCCAGCAGCTTAGGGTCCACCTACGAGCAGTACTTC.